This T cell receptor beta chain was identified during a study of T cell responses to AZD1222 COVID-19 vaccine. The repertoire was sequenced with immunoSEQ multiplex PCR; TCRdb's copy has only in-frame clones and lacks some. The data show some 150,000 clones, 92% seen once. V lost 7 bases and J 3 bases, leaving 9 bases between the germline ends. The CDR3 is made up of 13 amino acids. The germline V gene has CDR1 LNHDA and CDR2 SQIVND (reference sequence). This clone was counted between two and nine times. The antigen is not known. Study results and caveats: The sample set comprised mostly white British donors with more females, and clonal diversity was possibly underestimated. Spike-specific TCR depth and breadth grew after two AZD1222 doses. With dominance at 160-218 and 743-854, vaccine-associated CD4 TCRs spanned spike. Unmutated variant regions are reportedly the target of nearly half of TCRs that are spike-specific.

The sequencing here drew on peripheral blood, taken 28 days after the second AZD1222 dose. The TCR comes from an adult who received the AZD1222 COVID-19 vaccine. The rearrangement links TRBV19 to TRBJ2-2, with TRBD2 as a possible D gene (6 bases). The CDR3 loop reads CASNRGDTGELFF. The CDR3, as DNA: TGTGCCAGTAACCGCGGGGACACCGGGGAGCTGTTTTTT. Combining the CDR3 with reference TRBV19 and TRBJ2-2 gives the whole variable domain DGGITQSPKYLFRKEGQNVTLSCEQNLNHDAMYWYRQDPGQGLRLIYYSQIVNDFQKGDIAEGYSVSREKKESFPLTVTSAQKNPTAFYLCASNRGDTGELFFGEGSRLTVL.